This TCR beta chain was identified during a study of human T cells and chemical hapten exposure. Study summary: Patients, mostly women, had alopecia areata, alopecia totalis or alopecia universalis. The study's findings and limits: Expanded TCR counts at PT1 were positively correlated with the patch test score.

From the RACE reads, TCRdb called clonotypes with MiXCR, one entry per CDR3 protein. This sample has some 380,000 distinct CDR3 sequences, with 4.8% found just once. Time point here: patch test 1, 2 weeks after DPC sensitization. Treatment: therapeutic diphenylcyclopropenone sensitization with weekly scalp DPC. Investigators collected blood before applying each patch test. Unseparated into fractions, whole blood served as the source from which total RNA was extracted. The V end lost 2 bases, the J end lost 10 bases, and 12 bases lay between the germline ends. The CDR3 sequence is 13 residues long. Germline CDR1 LGHNA, CDR2 YSLEER. This clonotype was seen ten or more times. Its antigen is still unknown.

The V gene is TRBV4-3, the J gene TRBJ2-1; D might be TRBD1 or TRBD2, each matching 5 bases. The source material was whole blood, sampled in connection with sensitization to the hapten diphenylcyclopropenone (DPC). The TCR comes from a woman between 45 and 60 years old with alopecia areata. Some clones in this sample may be carry-over from other donors' samples. The CDR3 protein is CASSQFGTAEQFF. CDR3 coding DNA: TGCGCCAGCAGCCAATTCGGGACGGCCGAGCAGTTCTTC.